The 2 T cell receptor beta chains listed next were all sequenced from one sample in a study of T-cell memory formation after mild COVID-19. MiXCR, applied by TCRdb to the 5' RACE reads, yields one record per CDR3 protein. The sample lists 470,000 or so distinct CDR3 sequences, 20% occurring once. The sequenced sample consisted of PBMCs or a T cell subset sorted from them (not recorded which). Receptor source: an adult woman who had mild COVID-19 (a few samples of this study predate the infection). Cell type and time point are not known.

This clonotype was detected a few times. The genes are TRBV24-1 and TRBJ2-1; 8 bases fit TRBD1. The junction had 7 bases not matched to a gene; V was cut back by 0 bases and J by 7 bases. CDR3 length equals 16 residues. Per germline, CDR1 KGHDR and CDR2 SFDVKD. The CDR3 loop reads CATSDLKRTGWNEQFF. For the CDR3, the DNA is TGTGCCACCAGTGATTTGAAACGGACAGGGTGGAATGAGCAGTTCTTC.

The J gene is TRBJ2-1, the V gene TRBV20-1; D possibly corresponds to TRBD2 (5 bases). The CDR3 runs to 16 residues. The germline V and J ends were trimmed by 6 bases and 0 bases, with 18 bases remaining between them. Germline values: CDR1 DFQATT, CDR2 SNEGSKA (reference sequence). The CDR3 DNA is TGCAGTGCCCGGGCTCCACTAGGGCGCTCCTACAATGAGCAGTTCTTC. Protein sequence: CSARAPLGRSYNEQFF.